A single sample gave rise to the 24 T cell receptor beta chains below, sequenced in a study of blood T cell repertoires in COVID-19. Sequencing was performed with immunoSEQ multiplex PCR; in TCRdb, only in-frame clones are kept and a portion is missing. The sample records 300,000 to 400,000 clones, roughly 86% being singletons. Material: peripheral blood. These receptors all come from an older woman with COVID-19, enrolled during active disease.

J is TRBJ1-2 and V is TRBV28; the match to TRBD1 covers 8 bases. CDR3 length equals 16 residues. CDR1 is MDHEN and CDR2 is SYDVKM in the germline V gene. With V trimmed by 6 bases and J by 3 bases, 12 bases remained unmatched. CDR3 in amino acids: CASSARQGAGDYGYTF. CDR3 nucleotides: TGTGCCAGCAGCGCCCGGCAGGGGGCCGGGGACTATGGCTACACCTTC.

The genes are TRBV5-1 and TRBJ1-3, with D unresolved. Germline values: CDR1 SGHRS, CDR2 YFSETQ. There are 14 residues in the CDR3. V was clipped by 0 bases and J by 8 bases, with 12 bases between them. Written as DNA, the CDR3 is TGCGCCAGCAGCTTGGGCCTTGAATCGGACACCATATATTTT. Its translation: CASSLGLESDTIYF.

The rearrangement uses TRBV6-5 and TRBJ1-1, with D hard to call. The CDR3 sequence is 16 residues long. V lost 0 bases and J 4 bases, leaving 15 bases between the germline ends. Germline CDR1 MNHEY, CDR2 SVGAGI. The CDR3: CASSYSIGSRGTEAFF. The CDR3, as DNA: TGTGCCAGCAGTTACTCGATCGGCAGCCGGGGCACTGAAGCTTTCTTT.

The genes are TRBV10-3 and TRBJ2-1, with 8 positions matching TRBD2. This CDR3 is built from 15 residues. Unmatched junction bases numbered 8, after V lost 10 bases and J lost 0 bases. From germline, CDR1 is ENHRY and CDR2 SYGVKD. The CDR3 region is CATTLAGSSYNEQFF. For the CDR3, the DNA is TGTGCCACCACTTTAGCGGGGAGCTCCTACAATGAGCAGTTCTTC.

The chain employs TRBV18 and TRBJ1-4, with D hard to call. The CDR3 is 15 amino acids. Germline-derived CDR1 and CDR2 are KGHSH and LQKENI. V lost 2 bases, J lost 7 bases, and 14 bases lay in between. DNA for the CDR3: TGTGCCAGCTCACCATCAGGAACGGGAGGTGAAAAACTGTTTTTT. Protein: CASSPSGTGGEKLFF.

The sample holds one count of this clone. Here the CDR3 DNA reads TGTGCCAGCAGCCGCATCGACCGGGACAGCCATGGCTACACCTTC. Its translation is CASSRIDRDSHGYTF. This chain connects TRBV7-9 to TRBJ1-2; 7 bases match TRBD1. This CDR3 is 15 amino acids long. Germline trimming cut 5 bases from V and 6 bases from J; bases unmatched to any gene: 12. The germline gives CDR1 SEHNR, CDR2 FQNEAQ (reference sequence).

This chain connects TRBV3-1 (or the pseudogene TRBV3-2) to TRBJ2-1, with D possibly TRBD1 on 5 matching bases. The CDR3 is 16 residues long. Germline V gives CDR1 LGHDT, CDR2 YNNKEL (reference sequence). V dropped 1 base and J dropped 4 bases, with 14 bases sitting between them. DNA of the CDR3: TGTGCCAGCAGCCAAGGAGTGGGGCAGCCTTACAATGAGCAGTTCTTC. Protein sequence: CASSQGVGQPYNEQFF.

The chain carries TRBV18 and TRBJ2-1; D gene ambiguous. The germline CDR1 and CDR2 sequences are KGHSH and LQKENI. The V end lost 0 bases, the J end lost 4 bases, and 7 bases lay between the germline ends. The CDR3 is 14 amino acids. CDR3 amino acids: CASSPPSPYNEQFF. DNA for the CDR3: TGTGCCAGCTCACCACCTAGCCCGTACAATGAGCAGTTCTTC. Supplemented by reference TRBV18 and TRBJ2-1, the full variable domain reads NAGVMQNPRHLVRRRGQEARLRCSPMKGHSHVYWYRQLPEEGLKFMVYLQKENIIDESGMPKERFSAEFPKEGPSILRIQQVVRGDSAAYFCASSPPSPYNEQFFGPGTRLTVL.

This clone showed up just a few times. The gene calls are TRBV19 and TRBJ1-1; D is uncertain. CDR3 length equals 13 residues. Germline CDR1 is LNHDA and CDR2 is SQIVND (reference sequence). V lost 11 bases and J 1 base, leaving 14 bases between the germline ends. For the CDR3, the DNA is TGTGCCTCCCGTGGAGTCAGGAACACTGAAGCTTTCTTT. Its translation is CASRGVRNTEAFF.

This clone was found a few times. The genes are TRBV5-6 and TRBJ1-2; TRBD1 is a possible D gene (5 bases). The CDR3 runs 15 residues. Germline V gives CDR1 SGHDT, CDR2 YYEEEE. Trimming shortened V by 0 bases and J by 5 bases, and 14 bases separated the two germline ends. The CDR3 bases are TGTGCCAGCAGCTTGGTCCCAGGGTCAGGGTATGGCTACACCTTC. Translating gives CASSLVPGSGYGYTF.

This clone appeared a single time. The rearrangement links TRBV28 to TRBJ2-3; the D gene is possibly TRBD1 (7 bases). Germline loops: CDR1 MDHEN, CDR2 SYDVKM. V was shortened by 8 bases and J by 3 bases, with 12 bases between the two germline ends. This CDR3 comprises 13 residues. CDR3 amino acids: CASFQGGTDTQYF. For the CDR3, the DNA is TGTGCCAGCTTCCAGGGGGGTACAGATACGCAGTATTTT.

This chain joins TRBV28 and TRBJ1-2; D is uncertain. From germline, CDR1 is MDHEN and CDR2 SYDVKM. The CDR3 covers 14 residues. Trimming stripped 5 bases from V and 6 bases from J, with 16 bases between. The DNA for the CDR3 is TGTGCCAGCAGTCTTTGGCCTGGGCGGGATGGCTACACCTTC. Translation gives CASSLWPGRDGYTF.

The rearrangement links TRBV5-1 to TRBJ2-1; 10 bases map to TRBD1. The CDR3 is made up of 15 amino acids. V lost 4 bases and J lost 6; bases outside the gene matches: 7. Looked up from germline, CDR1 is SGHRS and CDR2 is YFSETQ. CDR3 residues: CASSLGQGGLNEQFF. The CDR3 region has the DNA TGCGCCAGCAGCCTCGGACAGGGGGGACTCAATGAGCAGTTCTTC.

This chain's CDR3 is CASSDGGSWDQETQYF. The CDR3 nucleotides are TGTGCCAGCAGTGATGGAGGTAGCTGGGACCAAGAGACCCAGTACTTC. The chain combines TRBV2 with TRBJ2-5; a possible D gene is TRBD2 (5 bases). Germline V CDR1 and CDR2: SNHLY, FYNNEI. This CDR3 contains 16 residues. V lost 3 bases, J lost 0 bases, and 14 bases lay in between.

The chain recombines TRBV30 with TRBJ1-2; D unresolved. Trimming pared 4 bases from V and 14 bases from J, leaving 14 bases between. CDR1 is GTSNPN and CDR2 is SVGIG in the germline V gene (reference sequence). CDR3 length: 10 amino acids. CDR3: CAWKDTERTF. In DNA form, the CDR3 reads TGTGCCTGGAAAGACACGGAAAGGACCTTC. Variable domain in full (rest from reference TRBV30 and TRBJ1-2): SQTIHQWPATLVQPVGSPLSLECTVEGTSNPNLYWYRQAAGRGLQLLFYSVGIGQISSEVPQNLSASRPQDRQFILSSKKLLLSDSGFYLCAWKDTERTFGSGTRLTVV.

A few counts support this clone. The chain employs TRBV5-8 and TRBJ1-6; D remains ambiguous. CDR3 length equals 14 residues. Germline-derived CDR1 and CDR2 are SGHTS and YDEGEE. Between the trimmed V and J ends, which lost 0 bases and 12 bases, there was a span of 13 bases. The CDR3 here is CASSLDVIFRPLHF. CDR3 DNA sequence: TGTGCCAGCAGCTTGGACGTCATTTTTAGACCCCTCCACTTT.

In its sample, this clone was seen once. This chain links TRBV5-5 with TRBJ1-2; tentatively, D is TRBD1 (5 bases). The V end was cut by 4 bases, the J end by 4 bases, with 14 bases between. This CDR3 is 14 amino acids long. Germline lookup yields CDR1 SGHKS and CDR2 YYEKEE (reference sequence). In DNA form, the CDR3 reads TGTGCCAGCAGCCGTGGGGGAGGGCTCTATGGCTACACCTTC. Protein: CASSRGGGLYGYTF.

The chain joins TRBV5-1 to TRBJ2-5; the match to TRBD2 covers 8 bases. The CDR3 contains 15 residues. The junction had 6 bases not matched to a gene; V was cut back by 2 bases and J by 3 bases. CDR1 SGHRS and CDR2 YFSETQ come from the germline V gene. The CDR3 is CASSFSTGGEETQYF. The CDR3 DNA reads TGCGCCAGCAGCTTTTCCACCGGGGGGGAAGAGACCCAGTACTTC.

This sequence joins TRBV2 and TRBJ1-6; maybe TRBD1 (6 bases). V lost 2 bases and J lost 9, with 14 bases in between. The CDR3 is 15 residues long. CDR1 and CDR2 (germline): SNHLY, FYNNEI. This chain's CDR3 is CASSEINRVGSPLHF. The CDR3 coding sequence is TGTGCCAGCAGTGAAATAAACAGGGTGGGTTCACCCCTCCACTTT.

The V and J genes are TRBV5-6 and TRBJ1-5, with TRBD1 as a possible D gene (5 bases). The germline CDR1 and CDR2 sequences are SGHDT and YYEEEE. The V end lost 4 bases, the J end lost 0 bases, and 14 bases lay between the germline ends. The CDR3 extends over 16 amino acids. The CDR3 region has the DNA TGTGCCAGCAGCCGTCGACAGATTACTAGCAATCAGCCCCAGCATTTT. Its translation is CASSRRQITSNQPQHF.

The CDR3 loop is CASSFFGQGAPYEQYF. In DNA, the CDR3 is TGTGCCAGCAGCTTTTTCGGACAGGGGGCCCCCTACGAGCAGTACTTC. The rearrangement uses TRBV5-6 and TRBJ2-7; TRBD1 aligns across 11 bases. This CDR3 has 16 amino acids. The V gene's germline CDR1 is SGHDT and CDR2 YYEEEE. The J segment lost 2 bases and the V segment lost 2 bases, leaving 6 bases of the junction unmatched. Full variable domain (remainder filled in from reference TRBV5-6 and TRBJ2-7): DAGVTQSPTHLIKTRGQQVTLRCSPKSGHDTVSWYQQALGQGPQFIFQYYEEEERQRGNFPDRFSGHQFPNYSSELNVNALLLGDSALYLCASSFFGQGAPYEQYFGPGTRLTVT.

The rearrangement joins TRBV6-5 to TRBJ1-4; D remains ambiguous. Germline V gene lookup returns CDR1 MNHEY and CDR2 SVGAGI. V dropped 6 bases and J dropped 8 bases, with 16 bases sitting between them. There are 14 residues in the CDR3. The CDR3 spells CASSPDFSGEKLFF. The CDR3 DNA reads TGTGCCAGCAGCCCAGACTTCTCCGGGGAAAAACTGTTTTTT.

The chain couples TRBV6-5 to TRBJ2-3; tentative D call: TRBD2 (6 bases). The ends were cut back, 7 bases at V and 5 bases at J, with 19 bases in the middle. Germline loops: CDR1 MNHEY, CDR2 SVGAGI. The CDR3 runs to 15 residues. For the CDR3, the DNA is TGTGCCAGCAACCCCGGGGGAGCCCTGAAAGATACGCAGTATTTT. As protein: CASNPGGALKDTQYF.

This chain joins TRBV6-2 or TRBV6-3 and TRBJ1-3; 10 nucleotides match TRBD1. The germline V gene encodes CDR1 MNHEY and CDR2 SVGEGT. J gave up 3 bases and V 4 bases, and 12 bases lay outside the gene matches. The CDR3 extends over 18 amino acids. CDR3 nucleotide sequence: TGTGCCAGCAGTTTCGACAGGGGGCGAGGCGCTATTGGAAACACCATATATTTT. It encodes CASSFDRGRGAIGNTIYF.